A single sample is the source of the 10 T cell receptor beta chains below, sequenced in a study of T cells in Graves' hyperthyroidism and ophthalmopathy. RNA transcripts yielded amplified TCR beta CDR3 regions. The study used the HTBI primer set for a first-round RT-PCR of the TCR CDR3. TCRdb analysed the multiplex PCR reads with MiXCR anew, one entry per CDR3 protein. Altogether about 600,000 distinct CDR3 sequences are present, approximately 15% being singletons, with the ten largest covering roughly 7.1%. Sequencing used blood. Every receptor here comes from a woman aged 18-29 years with Graves' ophthalmopathy.

The CDR3 spells CASSTGLAGDADTQYF. In DNA, the CDR3 is TGTGCCAGCAGTACTGGACTAGCGGGAGACGCAGATACGCAGTATTTT. This chain links TRBV5-4 with TRBJ2-3; 13 bases are shared with TRBD2. Per the germline V gene, CDR1 is SGHNT and CDR2 is YYREEE (reference sequence). The length of the CDR3 is 16 residues. The ends lost 5 bases at V and 4 bases at J; junction bases unmatched: 7.

This clonotype was recorded a few times. The chain carries TRBV28 and TRBJ1-1, with 10 bases matching TRBD1. The trim removed 2 bases at V and 11 bases at J, leaving 2 bases unmatched. The CDR3 is 12 amino acids. Germline CDR1 MDHEN, CDR2 SYDVKM. The CDR3 nucleotides are TGTGCCAGCAGTTTAAAGGGACAGGGGGCTTTCTTT. It translates to CASSLKGQGAFF.

V and J are TRBV20-1 and TRBJ2-5, with D uncertain. Trimming took off 5 bases at V and 8 bases at J, with 15 bases between the two ends. Germline CDR1 DFQATT, CDR2 SNEGSKA (reference sequence). The CDR3 has 12 residues. CDR3 DNA sequence: TGCAGTGCTTCTAGTGACTGGCTAACCCAGTACTTC. Its translation: CSASSDWLTQYF.

The CDR3 is CASRASGSYNEQFF. The CDR3 DNA reads as TGTGCCAGCAGGGCTAGCGGTTCCTACAATGAGCAGTTCTTC. The J gene is TRBJ2-1, the V gene TRBV6-2 or TRBV6-3; 7 bases are shared with TRBD2. The CDR3 has 14 amino acids. Trimming removed 6 bases from V and 1 base from J; junction bases left unmatched: 3. Germline values: CDR1 MNHEY, CDR2 SVGEGT.

The chain combines TRBV28 with TRBJ1-2; D is unclear. CDR1 is MDHEN and CDR2 is SYDVKM in the germline V gene. V lost 10 bases and J lost 3, with 15 bases in between. This CDR3 contains 13 residues. CDR3 nucleotides: TGTGCCACCCGAACCGGGAATGACTATGGCTACACCTTC. Translating it yields CATRTGNDYGYTF.

This clonotype was seen a handful of times. The rearrangement uses TRBV4-3 and TRBJ2-7; D uncertain. V shed 2 bases and J shed 0 bases, with 8 bases lying between them. Per germline, CDR1 LGHNA and CDR2 YSLEER. CDR3 length equals 14 residues. CDR3 residues: CASSQMTDSYEQYF. CDR3 DNA sequence: TGCGCCAGCAGCCAAATGACTGACTCCTACGAGCAGTACTTC.

This clonotype has at least ten counts. This sequence joins TRBV7-2 and TRBJ1-2; 8 bases match TRBD1. Germline assignment: CDR1 SGHTA and CDR2 FQGNSA. Unmatched junction bases numbered 5, after V lost 0 bases and J lost 5 bases. This CDR3 is 15 amino acids long. The CDR3 DNA is TGTGCCAGCAGCTTAGCGGCCAGGGGGCTTTATGGCTACACCTTC. This codes for CASSLAARGLYGYTF.

This clonotype turned up a few times. The chain couples TRBV29-1 to TRBJ2-1, with 9 bases fitting TRBD1. After removal of 5 bases from V and 8 bases from J, the junction contained 7 bases not matched to a gene. Germline V gives CDR1 SQVTM, CDR2 ANQGSEA. This CDR3 has 13 amino acids. The CDR3 nucleotides read TGCAGCGTTTGCCGGGACAGGGTCTATGAGCAGTTCTTC. It encodes CSVCRDRVYEQFF.

The chain's CDR3 is CASIGTRRQAQYF. In nucleotides, the CDR3 is TGTGCCAGCATAGGGACAAGGAGACAGGCCCAGTACTTC. The chain employs TRBV6-1 and TRBJ2-5, with D possibly TRBD1 on 6 matching bases. The V end lost 7 bases, the J end lost 9 bases, and 18 bases lay between the germline ends. The CDR3 loop spans 13 amino acids. Germline V gene lookup returns CDR1 MNHNS and CDR2 SASEGT.

This clonotype was seen many times. V is TRBV7-3 and J is TRBJ2-7; 12 bases line up with TRBD2. CDR1 and CDR2 from the germline V gene are SGHTA and FQGTGA. The ends lost 5 bases at V and 6 bases at J; junction bases unmatched: 2. The CDR3 covers 13 residues. The CDR3: CASSLAGGSEQYF. For the CDR3, the DNA is TGTGCCAGCAGCCTAGCGGGAGGGAGCGAGCAGTACTTC. The full variable domain, rest sourced from reference TRBV7-3 and TRBJ2-7, is GAGVSQTPSNKVTEKGKYVELRCDPISGHTALYWYRQSLGQGPEFLIYFQGTGAADDSGLPNDRFFAVRPEGSVSTLKIQRTERGDSAVYLCASSLAGGSEQYFGPGTRLTVT.